The entry that follows covers one T cell receptor (beta chain) sequence. The gene symbols are mouse symbols. The read ends 1 residue early relative to the CDR3; the germline J gene fills the gap. This sample was taken from a study of tissue T cells after allogeneic stem cell transplantation. The CDR3 length is 14 residues. The germline gives CDR1 NNHNN, CDR2 SYGAGS (reference sequence). Trimming removed 3 bases from V and 0 bases from J, with 7 bases in between. Profiling relied on immunoSEQ multiplex PCR, and the TCRdb table lists in-frame clones only, not all of them. The table includes 20,000 to 25,000 clones, about two thirds detected once.

The sequencing input was spleen. V and J are TRBV13-2 and TRBJ1-3; perhaps TRBD1 as D (5 bases). The TCR comes from a female BALB/c mouse in good health. The mice in this strain carry MHC haplotype H2-d. This chain's CDR3 is CASGAQGSGNTLYF. Partial CDR3 DNA: TGTGCCAGCGGTGCCCAGGGTTCTGGAAATACGCTCTAT.